This T cell receptor beta chain was sequenced during a study of Ad26.COV2.S vaccination and SARS-CoV-2 variants. CDR3 length: 14 residues. Unmatched junction bases numbered 7, after V lost 4 bases and J lost 5 bases. CDR1 and CDR2 (germline): MGHRA, YSYEKL. The table came from immunoSEQ multiplex PCR; TCRdb's copy has only in-frame clones and leaves some out. The sample consists of around 370,000 clones, around 90% of them appearing once. The source is a human donor who had recovered from COVID-19. The J gene is TRBJ2-5, the V gene TRBV4-1; 7 positions match TRBD2. The sample consisted of peripheral blood, taken after recovery from COVID-19. DNA of the CDR3: TGCGCCAGCAGCCCGGGAGGCCTTGGGGAGACCCAGTACTTC. The encoded protein is CASSPGGLGETQYF.